This is a list of T cell receptor beta chains from one sample in a study of blood T cells in healthy people across ages. TCRdb re-analysed the 5' RACE reads in MiXCR, keeping a single row per CDR3 protein. The sample lists about 1.4 million distinct CDR3 sequences, 55% to 75% seen once, with about 6.3% in the top ten. Sequencing used blood. The source of these receptors is a man between 18 and 29 years old in good health. Each CDR3 is given with its conserved first and last residue. The D gene is left open where the match is weak. Expanded clones are given a class, and other clones once, few, many or no size at all.

D,V,J,size,DNA,CDR3
TRBD1,TRBV13,TRBJ1-1,once,TGTGCCAGCAGCGACGGGACAGGGGGCTACACTGAAGCTTTCTTT,CASSDGTGGYTEAFF
-,TRBV7-2,TRBJ1-2,-,TGTGCCAGCAGCTTAGACCACAGGGTTAGAGGTGGCTACACCTTC,CASSLDHRVRGGYTF
TRBD1,TRBV29-1,TRBJ2-7,-,TGCAGCGTCCCCGCAGTCCGGGACAGGGTCGACGAGCAGTACTTC,CSVPAVRDRVDEQYF
-,TRBV6-5,TRBJ1-2,-,TGTGCCAGCAGTTACTCGAATGGACATGGCTACACCTTC,CASSYSNGHGYTF
TRBD1,TRBV6-5,TRBJ1-6,-,TGTGCCAGCAGTTACGGAGGGACAGTGGATTCACCCCTCCACTTT,CASSYGGTVDSPLHF
-,TRBV3-1,TRBJ2-6,-,TGTGCCAGCAGCCAAGACGGTTTTATGGCGCAGGGACCATCGGAAGGGGCCAACGTCCTGACTTTC,CASSQDGFMAQGPSEGANVLTF
-,TRBV27,TRBJ1-2,few,TGTGCCAGCAGTTTATCAGTCAGTGAACTCTATGGCTACACCTTC,CASSLSVSELYGYTF
-,TRBV4-3,TRBJ1-6,-,TGCGCCAGCAGCCCCCAAACCCCAAGCAAGAGCTCCTATAATTCACCCCTCCACTTT,CASSPQTPSKSSYNSPLHF
TRBD1,TRBV20-1,TRBJ2-7,-,TGCAGTGCTAGACTCGACAGGGTCGAGCAGTACTTC,CSARLDRVEQYF
TRBD1,TRBV20-1,TRBJ2-1,-,TGCAGTGCTAGGTCTTTGGACAGGAAGTTCTTC,CSARSLDRKFF
-,TRBV28,TRBJ2-7,-,TGTGCCAGCAGTTTGACCCCCCCAGACACTTACGAGCAGTACTTC,CASSLTPPDTYEQYF
-,TRBV12-3/TRBV12-4,TRBJ1-4,-,TGTGCCAGCAGTGGACAAGGGGCTGATGAAAAACTGTTTTTT,CASSGQGADEKLFF
-,TRBV7-9,TRBJ2-7,-,TGTGCCAGCAGCACCTGGGTCAGGGTGAAGTACGAGCAGTACTTC,CASSTWVRVKYEQYF
-,TRBV20-1,TRBJ2-3,-,TGCAGTGCCCCGACGGGGGCCGGCACAGATACGCAGTATTTT,CSAPTGAGTDTQYF
-,TRBV10-3,TRBJ1-4,-,TGTGCCATCAGTGAGAAAGTAGGGACTAATGAAAAACTGTTTTTT,CAISEKVGTNEKLFF
-,TRBV2,TRBJ2-7,-,TGTGCCAGCAGTGATCGTCCCTTAGGGACCGTACCATACGAGCAGTACTTC,CASSDRPLGTVPYEQYF
TRBD2,TRBV7-9,TRBJ2-2,once,TGTGCCAGCAGCTTAACAGCGGGGTCGAACACCGGGGAGCTGTTTTTT,CASSLTAGSNTGELFF
-,TRBV4-1,TRBJ2-7,-,TGCGCCAGCAGCCAAAACCCCCGGACTCCATCCTACGAGCAGTACTTC,CASSQNPRTPSYEQYF
-,TRBV9,TRBJ2-3,few,TGTGCCAGCAGCGTAGATGAAGGGTCGAGGACAGATACGCAGTATTTT,CASSVDEGSRTDTQYF
TRBD1,TRBV6-1,TRBJ2-3,-,TGTGCCGGCAGTGATCCGGGACAGGGAAACACAGATACGCAGTATTTT,CAGSDPGQGNTDTQYF
-,TRBV14,TRBJ1-2,few,TGTGCCAGCAGCCAATTTGCGAGACACTCTAACTATGGCTACACCTTC,CASSQFARHSNYGYTF
-,TRBV4-3,TRBJ2-4,-,TGCGCCAGCAGCCAAACGGGCGGGGCACGGGCAAAAAACATTCAGTACTTC,CASSQTGGARAKNIQYF
-,TRBV2,TRBJ2-5,-,TGTGCCAGCAGTGATTGGGGACGGAGTTACCAAGAGACCCAGTACTTC,CASSDWGRSYQETQYF
TRBD1,TRBV6-5,TRBJ1-2,-,TGTGCCAGCAGTTACCGCCTTACGGCAGGGGGATCGGGCTACACCTTC,CASSYRLTAGGSGYTF
-,TRBV6-1,TRBJ2-3,few,TGTGCCAGCAGTGGCCCCCGGGGTTTCAGCACAGATACGCAGTATTTT,CASSGPRGFSTDTQYF
TRBD2,TRBV11-2,TRBJ2-7,-,TGTGCCAGCAGCTTAGATAGCGGGTACTCCTACGAGCAGTACTTC,CASSLDSGYSYEQYF
TRBD1,TRBV6-1,TRBJ1-4,-,TGTGCCAGCAGCGCCCAGCCGGGGACAGTTAGTGAAAAACTGTTTTTT,CASSAQPGTVSEKLFF
-,TRBV20-1,TRBJ1-2,-,TGCAGTGACCCAGGGGACCATGGCTACACCTTC,CSDPGDHGYTF
-,TRBV4-2,TRBJ1-2,-,TGTGCCAGCAGCCAAGGTGACAGATCTAACTATGGCTACACCTTC,CASSQGDRSNYGYTF
-,TRBV25-1,TRBJ2-1,-,TGTGCCAGCAGTGAATATCTGGACGAGCAGTTCTTC,CASSEYLDEQFF
-,TRBV2,TRBJ2-1,-,TGTGCCAGCGAGGATGTGGGATCGGGATACAATGAGCAGTTCTTC,CASEDVGSGYNEQFF
-,TRBV12-3/TRBV12-4,TRBJ1-2,few,TGTGCCAGCAGTCCAGGGTACAATCGCGGCTACACCTTC,CASSPGYNRGYTF
TRBD2,TRBV7-2,TRBJ2-3,-,TGTGCCAGCAGCTTTAGGGCTAGCGGGAAAGATACGCAGTATTTT,CASSFRASGKDTQYF
-,TRBV20-1,TRBJ2-5,-,TGCAGTGCCACCGACTCGGGGTACTTC,CSATDSGYF
-,TRBV18,TRBJ1-1,few,TGTGCCAGCTCACCACGGGGCCAGAACACTGAAGCTTTCTTT,CASSPRGQNTEAFF
-,TRBV7-9,TRBJ2-7,-,TGTGCCAGCAGCTCCGCCCGCTCCTACGAGCAGTACTTC,CASSSARSYEQYF
TRBD1,TRBV5-8,TRBJ1-4,-,TGTGCCAGCAGCTACCTCCGACAGGGTGAAAAACTGTTTTTT,CASSYLRQGEKLFF
-,TRBV4-3,TRBJ2-1,-,TGCGCCAGCAGCCAAGTGCTGGGGGGTGATGAGCAGTTCTTC,CASSQVLGGDEQFF
TRBD1,TRBV28,TRBJ1-5,-,TGTGCCAGCAGTTTAAGGGCAGGGGGTATCTTCAATCAGCCCCAGCATTTT,CASSLRAGGIFNQPQHF
TRBD1,TRBV16,TRBJ1-5,-,TGTGCCAGCAGCCAGAAAAGACAGGGAGGTTTGAGCAATCAGCCCCAGCATTTT,CASSQKRQGGLSNQPQHF
-,TRBV6-2/TRBV6-3,TRBJ2-2,-,TGTGCCAGCAGCCCGGGGCTGCCTAACACCGGGGAGCTGTTTTTT,CASSPGLPNTGELFF
-,TRBV4-1,TRBJ2-1,few,TGCGCCAGCAGCCAAGGTTCAGCCTACAATGAGCAGTTCTTC,CASSQGSAYNEQFF
-,TRBV11-2,TRBJ2-3,-,TGTGCCAGCAGCTTAGGGTCGTCAGGGGAATTGGATACGCAGTATTTT,CASSLGSSGELDTQYF
-,TRBV7-9,TRBJ1-4,-,TGTGCCGGCAGCTTAGCGCTTTATGGGGCATCTGATGAAAAACTGTTTTTT,CAGSLALYGASDEKLFF
-,TRBV2,TRBJ1-4,-,TGTGCCAGCCTTGTCGGTGATGAAAAACTGTTTTTT,CASLVGDEKLFF
TRBD2,TRBV4-1,TRBJ2-7,-,TGCGCCAGCAGCCGCGAGACTAGCGGAGTATACGAGCAGTACTTC,CASSRETSGVYEQYF
-,TRBV29-1,TRBJ2-5,-,TGCAGCGTTGAAGCGGGGTTCCAAGAGACCCAGTACTTC,CSVEAGFQETQYF
-,TRBV6-1,TRBJ2-7,-,TGTGCCAGCAGTGAAGGTTTGAAGGCGTCCTACGAGCAGTACTTC,CASSEGLKASYEQYF
-,TRBV29-1,TRBJ2-3,few,TGCAGCGTTGATGGGGTAGATCGCACAGATACGCAGTATTTT,CSVDGVDRTDTQYF
-,TRBV3-1,TRBJ2-4,-,TGTGCCAGCAGCCGAGTAAGCGTAGCCAAAAACATTCAGTACTTC,CASSRVSVAKNIQYF
TRBD2,TRBV6-2/TRBV6-3,TRBJ2-2,-,TGTGCCAGCAGTTACCACCCTAGCGGGAGGGGTAGCACCGGGGAGCTGTTTTTT,CASSYHPSGRGSTGELFF
-,TRBV27,TRBJ2-1,-,TGTGCCAGCAGTTTAGCTGGCGGAGGGCACAATGAGCAGTTCTTC,CASSLAGGGHNEQFF
-,TRBV27,TRBJ1-2,few,TGTGCCAGCAGTCACCTGGAGGATGCTAACTATGGCTACACCTTC,CASSHLEDANYGYTF
TRBD1,TRBV28,TRBJ1-5,-,TGTGCCAGCAGTTTAATTGGCCGGACAGGGGGCGATCAGCCCCAGCATTTT,CASSLIGRTGGDQPQHF